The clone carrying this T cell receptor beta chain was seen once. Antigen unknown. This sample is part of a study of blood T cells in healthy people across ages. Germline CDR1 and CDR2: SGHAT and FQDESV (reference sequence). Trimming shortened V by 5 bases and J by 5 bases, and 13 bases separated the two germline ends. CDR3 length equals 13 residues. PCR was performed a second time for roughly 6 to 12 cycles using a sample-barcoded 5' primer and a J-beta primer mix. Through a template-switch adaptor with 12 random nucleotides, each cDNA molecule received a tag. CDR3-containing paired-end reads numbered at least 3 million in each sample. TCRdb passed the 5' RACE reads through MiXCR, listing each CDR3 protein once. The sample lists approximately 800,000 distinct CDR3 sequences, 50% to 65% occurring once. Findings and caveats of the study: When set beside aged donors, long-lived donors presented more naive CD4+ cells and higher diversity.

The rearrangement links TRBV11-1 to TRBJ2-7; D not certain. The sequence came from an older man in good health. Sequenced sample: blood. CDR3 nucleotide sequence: TGTGCCAGCAGCCCAACCCCCCGTAACGAGCAGTACTTC. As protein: CASSPTPRNEQYF.